This T cell receptor (beta chain) was recorded in a study of blood T cell repertoires in COVID-19. On the study more broadly: The United States, Italy and Spain were the sources of the acute and convalescent COVID-19 samples. PBMCs, B-cell-depleted T cells, or T cells were the source of the cDNA or gDNA that made up the material.

This CDR3 is built from 15 residues. Germline lookup yields CDR1 SGDLS and CDR2 YYNGEE. The V and J ends lost 3 bases and 0 bases respectively, with 10 bases between them. Original processing notes: Amplification of reference gene primers was used by the study to estimate nucleated cell counts. TCRdb's table, derived via immunoSEQ multiplex PCR, lists solely in-frame clones and lacks some. V, J and clone size derive from that table, while D and trimming were established from the DNA sequence. Among about 200,000 clones listed, approximately 91% were seen once. Input material: peripheral blood. The sequence was collected from a middle-aged man with acute or convalescent COVID-19. The J gene is TRBJ1-3, the V gene TRBV9; D gene ambiguous. The CDR3 DNA follows: TGTGCCAGCAGCGAGGCCAGCGTCTCTGGAAACACCATATATTTT. Translation gives CASSEASVSGNTIYF.